The sequence of this TCR beta chain was determined in a study of identical twins. Broader study findings: Beta out-of-frame sequences showed weaker excess twin sharing. Models predicted less out-of-frame TCR alpha sharing in monozygotic twins than was found.

A universal primer site came from template switching; cDNA carried unique molecular identifiers. TCRdb ran MiXCR on the 5' RACE reads and lists one entry per CDR3 protein. This table has around 490,000 distinct CDR3 sequences, roughly an eighth appearing once. CDR3 length: 15 amino acids. Germline assignment: CDR1 MNHEY and CDR2 SMNVEV (reference sequence). V was pared by 6 bases and J by 4 bases, with 15 bases between. Turning to this clonotype: Its antigen is undetermined.

Healthy Caucasians provided all donations. These same records also appear under a second study, on yellow fever vaccine responses in identical twins.

The chain couples TRBV27 to TRBJ2-2; possible D gene TRBD1, 6 bases. The sequenced sample consisted of CD4+ T cells sorted from blood. The TCR comes from a woman aged 18-30 years in good health. Here the CDR3 DNA reads TGTGCCAGCAGCTTCGACAGGCCCGGCACCGGGGAGCTGTTTTTT. This translates into CASSFDRPGTGELFF.